A selection of T cell receptor beta chains follows, all from one sample in a study of blood T cell repertoires in COVID-19. TCRdb's copy holds only in-frame clones and misses some; the assay was immunoSEQ multiplex PCR. The sample consists of fewer than 350,000 clones, 75% to 85% of them appearing once. Sequenced input: peripheral blood. These receptors all come from a human donor in a cohort sampled during active COVID-19. The CDR3 runs from the conserved cysteine through the conserved F or W. The D gene is left open where the match is weak. Size values are once, few and many counts, or a class for expanded clones, and some rows have none.

D gene | J gene | V gene | clone size | CDR3 protein | CDR3 DNA
NA | TRBJ1-6 | TRBV5-1 | NA | CASSWGQSTGPNSPLHF | TGCGCCAGCAGTTGGGGCCAATCGACGGGTCCGAATTCACCCCTCCACTTT
NA | TRBJ2-7 | TRBV27 | NA | CASSLQQLTYEQYF | TGTGCCAGCAGTTTGCAACAGCTGACCTACGAGCAGTACTTC
NA | TRBJ1-1 | TRBV7-3 | NA | CASSSKGTEAFF | TGTGCCAGCAGCTCTAAGGGGACTGAAGCTTTCTTT
TRBD1 | TRBJ1-1 | TRBV5-1 | NA | CASSFSGTGFVTEAFF | TGCGCCAGCAGCTTCTCCGGGACAGGGTTCGTCACTGAAGCTTTCTTT
TRBD1 | TRBJ2-7 | TRBV9 | NA | CASSPGTVSYEQYF | TGTGCCAGCAGCCCAGGGACAGTCTCCTACGAGCAGTACTTC
TRBD1 | TRBJ1-1 | TRBV2 | NA | CASPQTGELKNTEAFF | TGTGCCAGCCCTCAGACAGGGGAGTTGAAGAACACTGAAGCTTTCTTT
TRBD1 | TRBJ2-7 | TRBV5-5 | NA | CASSFYGDRNSYEQYF | TGTGCCAGCAGCTTTTATGGGGACAGAAATTCCTACGAGCAGTACTTC
TRBD1 | TRBJ2-7 | TRBV5-4 | NA | CASSGGQAHSYEQYF | TGTGCCAGCAGCGGGGGACAGGCGCACTCCTACGAGCAGTACTTC
TRBD2 | TRBJ2-2 | TRBV4-1 | NA | CASSQGRLAVNTGELFF | TGCGCCAGCAGCCAAGGGCGACTAGCGGTAAACACCGGGGAGCTGTTTTTT
TRBD1 | TRBJ2-2 | TRBV4-1 | NA | CASSPRQGNPPGELFF | TGCGCCAGCAGCCCCCGACAGGGTAACCCCCCGGGGGAGCTGTTTTTT
TRBD1 | TRBJ1-5 | TRBV19 | NA | CASSIYGLKDRGGNQPQHF | TGTGCCAGTAGTATATATGGACTAAAGGACAGGGGGGGCAATCAGCCCCAGCATTTT
NA | TRBJ1-2 | TRBV2 | few | CASSEALRGTYGYTF | TGTGCCAGCAGTGAAGCGCTTCGGGGGACTTATGGCTACACCTTC
NA | TRBJ1-2 | TRBV19 | NA | CASSIGPQGYYGYTF | TGTGCCAGTAGTATAGGGCCACAGGGTTACTATGGCTACACCTTC
NA | TRBJ2-3 | TRBV6-5 | NA | CASWAREADTQYF | TGTGCCAGCTGGGCCAGGGAGGCAGATACGCAGTATTTT
NA | TRBJ2-2 | TRBV9 | NA | CASSLGRTGELFF | TGTGCCAGCTCCTTAGGGAGGACCGGGGAGCTGTTTTTT
TRBD1 | TRBJ1-1 | TRBV19 | NA | CASSTGGTISRAFF | TGTGCCAGTAGTACAGGGGGCACAATATCGCGGGCTTTCTTT
TRBD1 | TRBJ1-1 | TRBV3-1/TRBV3-2 | NA | CASSRAGTGFEAFF | TGTGCCAGCAGCAGAGCCGGGACAGGATTTGAAGCTTTCTTT
NA | TRBJ1-3 | TRBV7-9 | NA | CASSLGSHSGNTIYF | TGTGCCAGCAGCCTCGGGAGCCACTCTGGAAACACCATATATTTT
TRBD1 | TRBJ1-4 | TRBV7-9 | NA | CASSFTGVTEKLFF | TGTGCCAGCAGCTTTACAGGGGTAACTGAAAAACTGTTTTTT
NA | TRBJ2-2 | TRBV7-6 | NA | CASSLGGVTGELFF | TGTGCCAGCAGCTTAGGGGGGGTGACCGGGGAGCTGTTTTTT
NA | TRBJ1-6 | TRBV19 | NA | CASSINEVLSSYNSPLHF | TGTGCCAGTAGTATAAACGAGGTCTTGAGCTCCTATAATTCACCCCTCCACTTT
NA | TRBJ2-7 | TRBV29-1 | once | CSVAKGAYEQYF | TGCAGCGTGGCAAAAGGGGCCTACGAGCAGTACTTC
NA | TRBJ2-1 | TRBV11-1 | NA | CASSLVQYNEQFF | TGTGCCAGCAGCTTAGTACAATACAATGAGCAGTTCTTC
TRBD1 | TRBJ2-5 | TRBV9 | NA | CASSARHRGQETQYF | TGTGCCAGCAGCGCCCGACACAGGGGGCAAGAGACCCAGTACTTC
NA | TRBJ1-1 | TRBV10-3 | NA | CASSQTLNTEAFF | TGTGCCAGCTCCCAGACACTCAACACTGAAGCTTTCTTT
NA | TRBJ2-4 | TRBV5-1 | NA | CASSPSGDIQYF | TGCGCCAGCAGCCCCTCGGGGGACATTCAGTACTTC
NA | TRBJ2-7 | TRBV4-2 | NA | CASSQETTYEQYF | TGTGCCAGCAGCCAAGAGACAACCTACGAGCAGTACTTC
NA | TRBJ1-5 | TRBV27 | NA | CASSIIQGKQPQHF | TGTGCCAGCAGTATAATCCAGGGGAAGCAGCCCCAGCATTTT